This T cell receptor beta chain was recorded in a study of blood T cells in healthy people across ages. Study results and caveats: Whereas aged donors had fewer naive CD4+ cells, long-lived donors had more of them and higher diversity.

The donors, healthy Caucasians from Russia, were aged roughly 6 to 90. The draw of peripheral blood yielded roughly 9.4 milliliters from each donor. The table lists this clonotype with a few counts. The target antigen is unknown. Together with a sample-barcoded 5' primer, a J-beta primer mix was included in a second PCR lasting about 6 to 12 cycles. MiXCR, applied by TCRdb to the 5' RACE reads, yields one record per CDR3 protein. The sample yields around 800,000 distinct CDR3 sequences, around 50% seen once. CDR1 KGHSH and CDR2 LQKENI come from the germline V gene. V lost 1 base and J 0 bases, leaving 13 bases between the germline ends. The length of the CDR3 is 16 residues.

This receptor was obtained from a man older than 75 in good health. The gene calls are TRBV18 and TRBJ2-7, with a tentative D call TRBD1 (5 bases). The source material was blood. The CDR3 DNA reads as TGTGCCAGCTCACCACGAAGGGGCCCTTTCTCCTACGAGCAGTACTTC. Amino acid sequence: CASSPRRGPFSYEQYF.